The present TCR beta chain was sequenced within a study of CD8 T cells in ankylosing spondylitis (dated by TCRdb to 2015 to 2018). As for the study more broadly: The study profiled T cell receptor beta repertoires in healthy donors and ankylosing spondylitis patients to find disease-linked TCR variants. Peripheral blood was sampled, and synovial fluid was also collected from ankylosing spondylitis patients. The full study cohort comprised 25 or so ankylosing spondylitis patients and over a hundred healthy donors. Paper-wide results and their limitations: In peripheral blood, the disease-linked clones were found at relatively low frequencies and had a CD8+ phenotype. Blood from ankylosing spondylitis patients appeared to be characterized by a TCR beta motif made up of several highly homologous amino acid variants. Significant enrichment of the disease-linked clones was reported in matched synovial fluid samples from ankylosing spondylitis patients. Some motif variants were previously reported in synovial fluid and blood of reactive arthritis patients, suggesting common disease-initiation mechanisms.

The germline V gene encodes CDR1 DFQATT and CDR2 SNEGSKA (reference sequence). The CDR3 covers 15 residues, taking in both the cysteine and the phenylalanine. Only the CDR3 part of the read is kept: 45 bases, read in frame from the first base. As for this clonotype: What this receptor recognizes is not known. A clone one base away is much larger, so this may be a read error.

Reads for this sample came from an Illumina HiSeq 2500. Quantitative 5'-RACE with molecular barcodes was the method used to prepare the TCR beta libraries. As for how the authors treated the data: Disease-linked TCR variants were identified with a new computational method built on a probabilistic model of VDJ rearrangement. The raw public reads went through TCRdb reprocessing: fastp at Q25, MiXCR clone calling, in-frame beta chains kept. Each CDR3 protein gets just one entry, which takes the most common genes and DNA from the rows behind it. What appears here as the V and J calls and clone size reflects TCRdb's work, not the paper's. This sample gives about 130,000 distinct CDR3 sequences in total; approximately 9.9% of them show up just once. 2.5% to 3.5% of the sample rests with the top ten.

The chain is made from TRBV20-1 and TRBJ1-1; 9 central nucleotides agree with TRBD1. The sequenced sample was blood, either unsorted or a sorted T cell fraction (not recorded which). This clonotype was obtained from a male donor with ankylosing spondylitis or in good health (not recorded which). The nucleotides read TGCAGTGCTAGAGTATCCGGGACAGGGAACGCTGAAGCTTTCTTT. Its protein reads: CSARVSGTGNAEAFF.